This entry lists 25 T cell receptor beta chains sequenced from one sample in a study of cytomegalovirus exposure and HLA in healthy donors. PCR was performed using 60 Vbeta and 13 Jbeta primers. Sequencing used immunoSEQ multiplex PCR; TCRdb keeps in-frame clones, though not all of them. The data show 100,000 to 150,000 clones, around 81% seen once. Material: PBMCs. These receptors all stem from a man aged 18-30 years in good health and CMV-seronegative.

This clone was detected only a few times. V is TRBV10-1 and J is TRBJ2-4; D might be TRBD2 (6 bases). V dropped 6 bases and J dropped 7 bases, with 10 bases sitting between them. The germline V gene has CDR1 WNHNN and CDR2 SYGVQD (reference sequence). The CDR3 is 12 residues long. The CDR3 loop is CASSDSGNIQYF. For the CDR3, the DNA is TGCGCCAGCAGCGACAGCGGGAACATTCAGTACTTC.

This sequence joins TRBV7-2 and TRBJ1-1, with D hard to call. V lost 5 bases to trimming and J lost 6 bases, with 19 bases between them. The CDR3 runs 15 residues. Germline V lookup: CDR1 SGHTA, CDR2 FQGNSA. CDR3 DNA: TGTGCCAGCAGCGGGAGTTCTACTTCGGTGGCTGAAGCTTTCTTT. It encodes CASSGSSTSVAEAFF.

This clone was recorded a few times. V gene TRBV28 combines with J gene TRBJ1-5; possibly TRBD1 for D (5 bases). V lost 7 bases and J 8 bases, leaving 21 bases between the germline ends. The CDR3 loop spans 15 amino acids. From germline, CDR1 is MDHEN and CDR2 SYDVKM. The CDR3 DNA is TGTGCCAGCATTCAGGGCAACTTAATGCTTGAGCCCCAGCATTTT. Residues: CASIQGNLMLEPQHF.

The V call is TRBV5-6, the J call TRBJ2-5, with unresolved D. Germline lookup yields CDR1 SGHDT and CDR2 YYEEEE. CDR3 length equals 12 residues. Trimming took off 0 bases at V and 5 bases at J, with 5 bases between the two ends. The CDR3 DNA reads TGTGCCAGCAGCTTGGGGAGCGAGACCCAGTACTTC. Its protein product is CASSLGSETQYF.

The chain employs TRBV4-1 and TRBJ2-1; 9 bases match TRBD2. The V segment lost 4 bases and the J segment 7 bases; nucleotides outside the gene matches: 5. The germline gives CDR1 MGHRA, CDR2 YSYEKL. This CDR3 has 14 residues. The CDR3 is CASSPAGGSNEQFF. In DNA, the CDR3 is TGCGCCAGCAGCCCAGCGGGGGGCTCTAATGAGCAGTTCTTC.

V and J are TRBV9 and TRBJ1-2; no clear D gene. Trimming took 0 bases from V and 0 from J, leaving 9 bases between them. The CDR3 has 15 residues. Germline CDR1 SGDLS, CDR2 YYNGEE. The CDR3 loop reads CASSVARSTNYGYTF. The CDR3 DNA reads TGTGCCAGCAGCGTAGCGAGATCAACTAACTATGGCTACACCTTC. Full variable domain (missing parts from reference TRBV9 and TRBJ1-2): DSGVTQTPKHLITATGQRVTLRCSPRSGDLSVYWYQQSLDQGLQFLIQYYNGEERAKGNILERFSAQQFPDLHSELNLSSLELGDSALYFCASSVARSTNYGYTFGSGTRLTVV.

V and J are TRBV4-3 and TRBJ1-2, with 11 bases identical to TRBD1. The CDR3 contains 12 residues. The V segment lost 4 bases and the J segment 10 bases; nucleotides outside the gene matches: 2. Germline lookup yields CDR1 LGHNA and CDR2 YSLEER. The CDR3 DNA sequence: TGCGCCAGCAGCCGCGGACAGGGGGCCTACACCTTC. Translation: CASSRGQGAYTF.

The chain has TRBV7-2 and TRBJ1-4; possible D gene TRBD1, 6 bases. Germline CDR1 reads SGHTA; CDR2 reads FQGNSA. V shed 5 bases and J shed 12 bases, with 13 bases lying between them. The CDR3 totals 12 residues. The chain's CDR3 is CASSHRVGELFF. The CDR3 region has the DNA TGTGCCAGCAGCCACAGGGTTGGGGAACTGTTTTTT.

This sequence joins TRBV27 and TRBJ2-7, with 7 bases that match TRBD1. J was trimmed by 5 bases and V by 4 bases; bases with no gene match: 8. This CDR3 is built from 14 residues. Germline-derived CDR1 and CDR2 are MNHEY and SMNVEV (reference sequence). CDR3 region: CASSSGTEGNEQYF. DNA for the CDR3: TGTGCCAGCAGTTCCGGGACAGAAGGCAACGAGCAGTACTTC.

This clone occurred once. The chain recombines TRBV5-4 with TRBJ2-1, with 10 positions matching TRBD2. This CDR3 is 15 amino acids long. CDR1 is SGHNT, CDR2 YYREEE, per germline (reference sequence). The junction had 2 bases not matched to a gene; V was cut back by 3 bases and J by 2 bases. CDR3: CASSSSGGAYNEQFF. For the CDR3, the DNA is TGTGCCAGCAGCTCGAGCGGGGGGGCCTACAATGAGCAGTTCTTC.

The genes are TRBV1 and TRBJ2-7; the table gives TRBD2 as D, unverified against the DNA. TRBV1 is recorded as a pseudogene. The CDR3 consists of 12 residues. The CDR3, as DNA: TGCACCTACGGGCCCGGGATTTACGAGCAGTACTTC. It specifies CTYGPGIYEQYF.

The V and J genes are TRBV9 and TRBJ1-1; D uncertain. The CDR3 length is 13 residues. Deletions cut 4 bases from V and 1 base from J, with 8 bases between. Germline assignment: CDR1 SGDLS and CDR2 YYNGEE. CDR3 in amino acids: CASSPTGNTEAFF. CDR3 DNA sequence: TGTGCCAGCAGCCCGACGGGGAACACTGAAGCTTTCTTT. The variable domain in full, completed from reference TRBV9 and TRBJ1-1, reads DSGVTQTPKHLITATGQRVTLRCSPRSGDLSVYWYQQSLDQGLQFLIQYYNGEERAKGNILERFSAQQFPDLHSELNLSSLELGDSALYFCASSPTGNTEAFFGQGTRLTVV.

This chain connects TRBV5-4 to TRBJ2-1; D might be TRBD2 (6 bases). Looked up from germline, CDR1 is SGHNT and CDR2 is YYREEE (reference sequence). V dropped 5 bases and J dropped 5 bases, with 20 bases sitting between them. CDR3 length: 16 amino acids. The CDR3 DNA follows: TGTGCCAGCAGTAGACCTGGGACTTTCCCCAACAATGAGCAGTTCTTC. Translation: CASSRPGTFPNNEQFF.

This clone is termed medium-sized (0.01 to 0.1%). V usage is TRBV4-2 and J usage is TRBJ2-7; 9 bases are shared with TRBD1. The J segment lost 3 bases and the V segment lost 3 bases, leaving 6 bases of the junction unmatched. CDR3 size: 15 residues. The V gene's germline CDR1 is LGHNA and CDR2 YNFKEQ. CDR3 coding DNA: TGTGCCAGCAGCCATGAACCGGGACAGGGCTACGAGCAGTACTTC. Translated, it gives CASSHEPGQGYEQYF.

This clone was observed a handful of times. The rearrangement joins TRBV7-2 to TRBJ1-5; no clear D. Trimming cost V 1 base and J 3 bases, with 7 bases left between them. Looked up from germline, CDR1 is SGHTA and CDR2 is FQGNSA. This CDR3 has 14 residues. CDR3 region: CASSLGRINQPQHF. The CDR3 DNA reads as TGTGCCAGCAGCTTAGGGCGGATCAATCAGCCCCAGCATTTT.

The rearrangement links TRBV6-5 to TRBJ1-1; 8 nucleotides align to TRBD1. In germline, CDR1 is MNHEY, CDR2 SVGAGI. Germline trimming cut 6 bases from V and 3 bases from J; bases unmatched to any gene: 6. The CDR3 covers 14 residues. This CDR3 reads CASRPTGVYTEAFF. The CDR3 DNA is TGTGCCAGCAGACCGACAGGGGTGTACACTGAAGCTTTCTTT.

J is TRBJ1-1 and V is TRBV5-1; possible D gene TRBD1, 5 bases. Trimming cost V 5 bases and J 1 base, with 9 bases left between them. Per the germline V gene, CDR1 is SGHRS and CDR2 is YFSETQ. The length of the CDR3 is 13 residues. CDR3 sequence: CASSRGGNTEAFF. The DNA of the CDR3 is TGCGCCAGCAGTCGGGGGGGGAACACTGAAGCTTTCTTT.

This rearrangement joins TRBV5-6 to TRBJ1-1; D gene ambiguous. Germline lookup yields CDR1 SGHDT and CDR2 YYEEEE. With 4 bases removed from V and 4 bases from J, the gap between germline ends came to 14 bases. This CDR3 has 14 residues. The CDR3 protein is CASSVDGSSTEAFF. CDR3 sequence (DNA): TGTGCCAGCAGCGTGGACGGGTCCTCCACTGAAGCTTTCTTT.

This clone was observed a few times. This chain links TRBV4-3 with TRBJ2-2, with D perhaps matching TRBD1 (6 bases). Germline CDR1 and CDR2: LGHNA and YSLEER. V lost 2 bases and J 0 bases, leaving 13 bases between the germline ends. The CDR3 runs to 17 residues. The CDR3 region has the DNA TGCGCCAGCAGCCAACTCACAGGGAACTCGAACACCGGGGAGCTGTTTTTT. This sequence encodes CASSQLTGNSNTGELFF.

The genes are TRBV6-1 and TRBJ2-7; 8 bases fit TRBD1. Germline V gene data show CDR1 as MNHNS and CDR2 as SASEGT. The junction had 10 bases not matched to a gene; V was cut back by 10 bases and J by 5 bases. The CDR3 consists of 13 residues. CDR3 coding DNA: TGTGCCATCGACAGGGGTTATTCTCACGAGCAGTACTTC. Translated, it gives CAIDRGYSHEQYF.

The V and J genes are TRBV7-2 and TRBJ2-2, with a possible D match to TRBD2 (6 bases). This CDR3 is 16 amino acids long. V lost 8 bases, J lost 2 bases, and 18 bases lay in between. The germline V gene has CDR1 SGHTA and CDR2 FQGNSA. CDR3 amino acids: CASSESGSGNTGELFF. CDR3 in DNA: TGTGCCAGCTCCGAGAGCGGTAGCGGAAACACCGGGGAGCTGTTTTTT.

The chain employs TRBV7-9 and TRBJ2-6; tentatively, D is TRBD1 (6 bases). This CDR3 has 18 residues. CDR1 is SEHNR and CDR2 is FQNEAQ in the germline V gene (reference sequence). V was shortened by 7 bases and J by 0 bases, with 19 bases between the two germline ends. CDR3 DNA: TGTGCCAGCACTTTCCCCCTTGGACAGTACTCTGGGGCCAACGTCCTGACTTTC. Translating gives CASTFPLGQYSGANVLTF.

This chain joins TRBV5-1 and TRBJ1-2; possibly TRBD1 for D (5 bases). The CDR3 spans 11 residues. The ends were cut back, 2 bases at V and 8 bases at J, with 7 bases in the middle. Germline V gene lookup returns CDR1 SGHRS and CDR2 YFSETQ. The CDR3, as DNA: TGCGCCAGCAGCTTTCGGGGGGGCTACACCTTC. Amino acids: CASSFRGGYTF.

The gene calls are TRBV27 and TRBJ1-5; D not certain. Germline V CDR1 and CDR2: MNHEY, SMNVEV (reference sequence). Trimming left V 6 bases short and J 1 base short, with 13 bases between. This CDR3 is built from 15 residues. CDR3 sequence: CASSPEGASNQPQHF. In DNA, the CDR3 is TGTGCCAGCAGCCCCGAGGGAGCGAGCAATCAGCCCCAGCATTTT.

The chain has TRBV6-6 and TRBJ1-5; possible D gene TRBD1, 6 bases. This CDR3 is 16 amino acids long. V was trimmed by 6 bases and J by 5 bases, leaving 20 bases between them. Germline V gene data show CDR1 as MNHNY and CDR2 as SVGAGI (reference sequence). The CDR3 DNA is TGTGCCAGCAGGGATATTCTTCAGGGGTATGATCAGCCCCAGCATTTT. This gives the protein CASRDILQGYDQPQHF.